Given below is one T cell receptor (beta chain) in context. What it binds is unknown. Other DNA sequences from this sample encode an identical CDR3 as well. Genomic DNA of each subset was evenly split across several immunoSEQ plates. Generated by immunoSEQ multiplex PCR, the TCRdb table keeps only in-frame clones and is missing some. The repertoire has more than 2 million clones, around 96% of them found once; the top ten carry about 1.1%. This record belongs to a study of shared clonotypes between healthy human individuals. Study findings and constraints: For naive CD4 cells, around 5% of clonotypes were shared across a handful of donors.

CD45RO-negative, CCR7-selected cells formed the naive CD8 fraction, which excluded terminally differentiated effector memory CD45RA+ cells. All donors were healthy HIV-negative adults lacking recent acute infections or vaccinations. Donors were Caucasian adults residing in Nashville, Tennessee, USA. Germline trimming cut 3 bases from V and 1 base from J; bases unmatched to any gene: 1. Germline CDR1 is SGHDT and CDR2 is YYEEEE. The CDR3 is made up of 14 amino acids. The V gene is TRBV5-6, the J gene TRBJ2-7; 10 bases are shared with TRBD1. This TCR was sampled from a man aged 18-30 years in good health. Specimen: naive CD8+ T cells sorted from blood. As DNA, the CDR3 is TGTGCCAGCAGCTGGGACAGGGGTTCCTACGAGCAGTACTTC. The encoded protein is CASSWDRGSYEQYF.